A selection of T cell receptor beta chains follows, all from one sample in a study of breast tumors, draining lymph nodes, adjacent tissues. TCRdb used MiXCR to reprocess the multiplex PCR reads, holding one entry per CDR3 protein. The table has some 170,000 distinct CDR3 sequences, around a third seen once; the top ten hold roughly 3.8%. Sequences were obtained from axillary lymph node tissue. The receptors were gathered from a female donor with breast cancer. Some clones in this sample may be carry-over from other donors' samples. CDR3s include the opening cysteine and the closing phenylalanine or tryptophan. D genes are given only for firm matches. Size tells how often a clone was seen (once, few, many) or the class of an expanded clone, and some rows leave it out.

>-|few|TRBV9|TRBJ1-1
TGTGCCAGCAGCGTAGGGTCAAGGGCCGTCGGTGACACTGAAGCTTTCTTT
CASSVGSRAVGDTEAFF
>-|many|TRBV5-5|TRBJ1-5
TGTGCCAGCAGCTTGGGACTCGGGGCGCGCAGCAATCAGCCCCAGCATTTT
CASSLGLGARSNQPQHF
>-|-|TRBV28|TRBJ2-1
TGTGCCAGCAGGCCGAGGGGGGTCTACAATGAGCAGTTCTTC
CASRPRGVYNEQFF
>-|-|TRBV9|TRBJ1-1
TGTGCCAGCAGCGTAGTACCATCTGGCACTGAAGCTTTCTTT
CASSVVPSGTEAFF
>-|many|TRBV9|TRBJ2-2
TGTGCCAGCAGCCCGCGACTAGGGGGTACCACCGGGGAGCTGTTTTTT
CASSPRLGGTTGELFF
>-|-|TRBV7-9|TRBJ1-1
TGTGCCAGCAGATTAGGGGGGGGGAACACTGAAGCTTTCTTT
CASRLGGGNTEAFF
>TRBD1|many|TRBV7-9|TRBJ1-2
TGTGCCAGCAGCACTCGGGACAGGCCCTTGTATGGCTACACCTTC
CASSTRDRPLYGYTF
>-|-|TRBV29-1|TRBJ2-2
TGCAGCTCACCAGTAGGGGATAGCACCGGGGAGCTGTTTTTT
CSSPVGDSTGELFF
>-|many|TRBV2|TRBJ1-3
TGTGCCAGCAGGCTGGACAGACGAAACACCATATATTTT
CASRLDRRNTIYF
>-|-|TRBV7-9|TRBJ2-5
TGTGCCAGCAGCTTAGAGTGGGGGGGCTGGGAGACCCAGCACTTC
CASSLEWGGWETQHF
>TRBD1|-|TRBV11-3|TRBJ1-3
TGTGCCAGCAGCTTGCTCAAGGGGGCAGGAAACACCATATATTTT
CASSLLKGAGNTIYF
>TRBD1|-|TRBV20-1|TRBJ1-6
TGCAGTGCTAGAAAGGACAGGCGCAATTCACCCCTCCACTTT
CSARKDRRNSPLHF
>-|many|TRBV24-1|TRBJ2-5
TGTGCCACCAGTGACTCTACCCAAGAGACCCAGTACTTC
CATSDSTQETQYF
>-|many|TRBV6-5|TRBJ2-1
TGTGCCAGCATCTCCAGGGGAGTCGGTAATGAGCAGTTCTTC
CASISRGVGNEQFF
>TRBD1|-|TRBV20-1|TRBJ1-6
TGCAGTGCTAGAGTTCAGGGGGGCCGTAATTCACCCCTCCACTTT
CSARVQGGRNSPLHF
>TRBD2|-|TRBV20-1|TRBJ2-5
TGCAGTGCTAGAGACCTAGCGGGTGGGGAGACCCAGTACTTC
CSARDLAGGETQYF
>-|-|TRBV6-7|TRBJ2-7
TGTGCCAGCAGTCAACTCTACGGGAGAAGGTCCTACGAGCAGTACTTC
CASSQLYGRRSYEQYF
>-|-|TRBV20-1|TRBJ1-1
TGCAGTGCTAGAGATCAGAGGGAAGGGGGCACTGAAGCTTTCTTT
CSARDQREGGTEAFF
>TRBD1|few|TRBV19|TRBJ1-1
TGTGCCAGTAGTACTGGACAGGGCGGCCTGGCTTTCTTT
CASSTGQGGLAFF
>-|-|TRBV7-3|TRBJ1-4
TGTGCCAGCAGCCCGGGAAAATGGGGAGATAATGAAAAACTGTTTTTT
CASSPGKWGDNEKLFF
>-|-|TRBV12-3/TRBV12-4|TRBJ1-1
TGTGCCAGCGAGGGAATAGGTCGGACTGAAGCTTTCTTT
CASEGIGRTEAFF
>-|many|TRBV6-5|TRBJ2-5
TGTGCCAGCAGTCACTCAGCCCAAGAGACCCAGTACTTC
CASSHSAQETQYF
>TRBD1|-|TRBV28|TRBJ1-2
TGTGCCAGCAGCGAGGGACAGAAGATTGGCTACACCTTC
CASSEGQKIGYTF
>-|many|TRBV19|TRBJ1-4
TGTGCCAGTAGTATTGGGACAACAACTAATGAAAAACTGTTTTTT
CASSIGTTTNEKLFF
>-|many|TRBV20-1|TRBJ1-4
TGCAGTGCTAGCAAGGGAGGGGCTAATGAAAAACTGTTTTTT
CSASKGGANEKLFF
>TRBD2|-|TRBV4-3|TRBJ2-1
TGCGCCAGCAGCTTCGGGCGGGGGAATTACAATGAGCAGTTCTTC
CASSFGRGNYNEQFF
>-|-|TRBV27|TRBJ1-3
TGTGCCAGCAGCCCCCAATGGGGGGCTGGAAACACCATATATTTT
CASSPQWGAGNTIYF